The present T cell receptor (beta chain) was sequenced within a study of blood T cell repertoires in COVID-19. Study-level background: T cells, B-cell-depleted T cells, or PBMCs provided the cDNA or gDNA that served as material.

As processed by the authors: Estimation of nucleated cell counts relied on the amplification of reference gene primers. Sequenced by immunoSEQ multiplex PCR; TCRdb stores in-frame clones only, minus some. V and J calls and clone size are those listed in that table; D and trimming were worked out from the DNA. Among more than 60,000 clones, 88% were seen once, and the ten largest hold about 9.4%. The participants were between roughly 18 and 89 years old and came from fewer than 25 US areas. In germline, CDR1 is SEHNR, CDR2 FQNEAQ (reference sequence). The CDR3 is 14 amino acids. The ends lost 6 bases at V and 2 bases at J; junction bases unmatched: 7.

Source material: PBMCs or T cells enriched from blood (not recorded which). The chain joins TRBV7-9 to TRBJ2-7, with 7 bases that match TRBD2. The sequence was obtained from a woman aged 40 to 50 who had recovered from COVID-19. CDR3 in DNA: TGTGCCAGCAGAGACTCTAGCGGACCCTACGAGCAGTACTTC. The encoded protein is CASRDSSGPYEQYF.